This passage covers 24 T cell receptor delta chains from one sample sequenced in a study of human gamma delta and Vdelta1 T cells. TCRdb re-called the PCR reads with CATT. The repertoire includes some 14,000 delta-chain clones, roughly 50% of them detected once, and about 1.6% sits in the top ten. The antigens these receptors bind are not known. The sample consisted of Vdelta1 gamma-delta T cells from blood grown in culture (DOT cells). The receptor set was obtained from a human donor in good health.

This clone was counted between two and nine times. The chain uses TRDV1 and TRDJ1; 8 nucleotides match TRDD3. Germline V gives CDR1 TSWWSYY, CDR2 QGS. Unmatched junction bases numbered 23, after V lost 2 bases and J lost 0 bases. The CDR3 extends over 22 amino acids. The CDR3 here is CALGEKTPTWGTTLGYTDKLIF. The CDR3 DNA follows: TGTGCTCTTGGGGAAAAGACTCCTACCTGGGGGACCACGTTGGGGTACACCGATAAACTCATCTTT.

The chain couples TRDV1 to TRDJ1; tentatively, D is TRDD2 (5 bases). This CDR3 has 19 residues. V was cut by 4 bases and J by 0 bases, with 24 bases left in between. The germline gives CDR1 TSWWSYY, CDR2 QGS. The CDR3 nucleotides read TGTGCTCTTGGGGGACGCTTCCAAACCCCTTGGGAGGACACCGATAAACTCATCTTT. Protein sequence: CALGGRFQTPWEDTDKLIF.

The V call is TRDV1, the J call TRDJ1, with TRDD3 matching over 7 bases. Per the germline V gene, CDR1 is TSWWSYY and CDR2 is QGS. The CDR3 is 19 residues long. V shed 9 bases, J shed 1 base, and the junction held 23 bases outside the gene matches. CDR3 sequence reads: CALGHPEGFLGDLTDKLIF. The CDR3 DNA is TGTGCTCTAGGGCACCCGGAGGGCTTTTTGGGGGACCTCACCGATAAACTCATCTTT.

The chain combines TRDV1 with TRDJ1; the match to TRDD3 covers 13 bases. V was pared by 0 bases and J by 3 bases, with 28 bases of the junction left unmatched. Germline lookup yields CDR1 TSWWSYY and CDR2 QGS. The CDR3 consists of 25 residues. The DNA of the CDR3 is TGTGCTCTTGGGGAACTAAACCCCCCCCCCCTTCCTCCACTGGGGGATACGGGGTTCTCCGATAAACTCATCTTT. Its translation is CALGELNPPPLPPLGDTGFSDKLIF.

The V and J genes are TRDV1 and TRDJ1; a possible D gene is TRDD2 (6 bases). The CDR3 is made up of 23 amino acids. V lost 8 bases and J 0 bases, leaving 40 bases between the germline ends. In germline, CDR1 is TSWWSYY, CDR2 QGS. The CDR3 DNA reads TGTGCTCTTCACGCCTTCCCTCCTGTCTTACTGGAAGGGGAAAACCCGTACACCGATAAACTCATCTTT. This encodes CALHAFPPVLLEGENPYTDKLIF.

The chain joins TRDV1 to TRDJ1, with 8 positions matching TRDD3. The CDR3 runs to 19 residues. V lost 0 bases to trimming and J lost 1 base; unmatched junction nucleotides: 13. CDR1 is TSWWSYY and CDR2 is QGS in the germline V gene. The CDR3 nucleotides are TGTGCTCTTGGGGAACTAAAGGGCCCCCGGGGGATAGGCACCGATAAACTCATCTTT. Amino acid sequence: CALGELKGPRGIGTDKLIF.

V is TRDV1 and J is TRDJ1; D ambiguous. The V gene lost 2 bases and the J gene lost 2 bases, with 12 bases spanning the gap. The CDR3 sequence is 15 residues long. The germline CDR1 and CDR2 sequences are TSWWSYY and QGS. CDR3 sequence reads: CALGEGAVTTDKLIF. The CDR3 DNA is TGTGCTCTTGGGGAAGGGGCGGTGACAACCGATAAACTCATCTTT.

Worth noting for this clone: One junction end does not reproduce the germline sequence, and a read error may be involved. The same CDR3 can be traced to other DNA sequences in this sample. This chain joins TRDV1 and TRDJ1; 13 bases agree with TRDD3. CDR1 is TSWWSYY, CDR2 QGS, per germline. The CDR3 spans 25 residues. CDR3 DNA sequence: TGTGCCCTTGGGGAACTTGGACTTCCTACAGTTCTCCTTACTGGGGGATACGTAGGCGCCGATAAACTCATCTTT. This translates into CALGELGLPTVLLTGGYVGADKLIF.

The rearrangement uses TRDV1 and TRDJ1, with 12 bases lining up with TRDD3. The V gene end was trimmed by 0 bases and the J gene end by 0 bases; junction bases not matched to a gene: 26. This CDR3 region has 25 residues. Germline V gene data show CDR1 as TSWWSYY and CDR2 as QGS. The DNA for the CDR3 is TGTGCTCTTGGGGAACTAGGGATTCCTATCCCCCGTACTGGGGGATACTCCCCGTACACCGATAAACTCATCTTT. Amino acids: CALGELGIPIPRTGGYSPYTDKLIF.

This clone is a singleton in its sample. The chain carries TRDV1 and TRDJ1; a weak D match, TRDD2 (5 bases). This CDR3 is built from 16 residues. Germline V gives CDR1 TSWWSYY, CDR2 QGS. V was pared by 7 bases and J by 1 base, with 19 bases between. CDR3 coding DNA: TGTGCTCTTGCCTCCCCGCCGACCCTACCCACCGATAAACTCATCTTT. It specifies CALASPPTLPTDKLIF.

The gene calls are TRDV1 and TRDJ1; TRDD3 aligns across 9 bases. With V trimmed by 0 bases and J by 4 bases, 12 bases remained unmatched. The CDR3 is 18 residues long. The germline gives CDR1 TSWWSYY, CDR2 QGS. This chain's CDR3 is CALGELDGWVGDNDKLIF. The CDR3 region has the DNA TGTGCTCTTGGGGAACTCGACGGATGGGTGGGGGATAACGATAAACTCATCTTT.

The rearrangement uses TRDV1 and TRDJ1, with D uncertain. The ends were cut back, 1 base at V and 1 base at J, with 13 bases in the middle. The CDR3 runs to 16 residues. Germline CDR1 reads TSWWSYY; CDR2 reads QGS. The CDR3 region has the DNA TGTGCTCTTGGGGAACACCTCCTCCGGCCCACCGATAAACTCATCTTT. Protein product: CALGEHLLRPTDKLIF.

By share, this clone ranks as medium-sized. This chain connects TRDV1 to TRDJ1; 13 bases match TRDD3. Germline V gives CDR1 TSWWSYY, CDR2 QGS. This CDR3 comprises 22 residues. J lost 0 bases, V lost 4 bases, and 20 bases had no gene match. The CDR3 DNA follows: TGTGCTCTTGGGGCATCCCCGCCTTCCGCACTGGGGGATACGAGACACACCGATAAACTCATCTTT. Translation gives CALGASPPSALGDTRHTDKLIF.

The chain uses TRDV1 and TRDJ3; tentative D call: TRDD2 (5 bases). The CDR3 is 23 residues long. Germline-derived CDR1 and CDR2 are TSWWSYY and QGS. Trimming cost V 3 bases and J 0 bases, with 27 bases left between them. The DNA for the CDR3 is TGTGCTCTTGGGGACGGTCGTGTTCTCCTTCAAACTCGGAGCTCCTGGGACACCCGACAGATGTTTTTC. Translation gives CALGDGRVLLQTRSSWDTRQMFF.

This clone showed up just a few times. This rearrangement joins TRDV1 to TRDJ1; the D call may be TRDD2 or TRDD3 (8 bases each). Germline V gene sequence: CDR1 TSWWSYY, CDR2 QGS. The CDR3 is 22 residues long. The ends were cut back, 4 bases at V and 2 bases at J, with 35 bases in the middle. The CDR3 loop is CALGADGIFLPASGGPTDKLIF. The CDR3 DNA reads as TGTGCTCTTGGGGCTGATGGAATCTTCCTACCCGCGTCTGGGGGACCAACCGATAAACTCATCTTT.

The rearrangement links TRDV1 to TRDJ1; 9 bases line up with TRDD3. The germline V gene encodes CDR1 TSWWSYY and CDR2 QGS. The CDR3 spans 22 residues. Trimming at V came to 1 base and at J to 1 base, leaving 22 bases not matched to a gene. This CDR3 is CALGEPTPPVIDWGYGTDKLIF. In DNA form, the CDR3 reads TGTGCTCTTGGGGAACCCACTCCCCCAGTAATCGACTGGGGATACGGCACCGATAAACTCATCTTT.

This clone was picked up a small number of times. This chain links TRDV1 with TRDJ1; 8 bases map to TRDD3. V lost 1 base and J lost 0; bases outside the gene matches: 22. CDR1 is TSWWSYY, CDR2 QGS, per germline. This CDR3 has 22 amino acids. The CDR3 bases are TGTGCTCTTGGGGAACCCGGTCCCCTGCTGGGGATACCGGGGTCGGACACCGATAAACTCATCTTT. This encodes CALGEPGPLLGIPGSDTDKLIF.

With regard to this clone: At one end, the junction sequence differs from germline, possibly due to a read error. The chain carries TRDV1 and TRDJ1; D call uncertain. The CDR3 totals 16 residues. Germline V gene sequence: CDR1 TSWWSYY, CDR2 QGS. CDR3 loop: CALGEFGRRDTNKLIF. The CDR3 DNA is TGTGCTCTTGGGGAATTTGGACGGCGGGACACCAATAAACTCATCTTT.

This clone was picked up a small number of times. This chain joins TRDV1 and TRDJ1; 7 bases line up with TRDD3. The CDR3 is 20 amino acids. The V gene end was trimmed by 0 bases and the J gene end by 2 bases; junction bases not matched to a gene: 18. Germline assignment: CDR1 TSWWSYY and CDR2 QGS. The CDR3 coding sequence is TGTGCTCTTGGGGAACTCATCAACACAAGGGGGGATGGAAATACCGATAAACTCATCTTT. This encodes CALGELINTRGDGNTDKLIF.

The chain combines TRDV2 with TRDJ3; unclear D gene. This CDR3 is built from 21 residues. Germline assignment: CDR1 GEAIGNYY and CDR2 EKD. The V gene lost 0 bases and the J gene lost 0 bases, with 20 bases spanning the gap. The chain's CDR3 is CACDTTQGVGPSSWDTRQMFF. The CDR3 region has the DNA TGTGCCTGTGACACCACCCAGGGAGTGGGTCCAAGCTCCTGGGACACCCGACAGATGTTTTTC.

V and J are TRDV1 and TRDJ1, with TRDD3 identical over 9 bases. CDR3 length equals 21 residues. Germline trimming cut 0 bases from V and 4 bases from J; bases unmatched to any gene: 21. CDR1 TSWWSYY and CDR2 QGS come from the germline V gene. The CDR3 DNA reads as TGTGCTCTTGGGGAACTACTAAATTTTCAAACTAATGGGGGATATATCGATAAACTCATCTTT. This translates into CALGELLNFQTNGGYIDKLIF.

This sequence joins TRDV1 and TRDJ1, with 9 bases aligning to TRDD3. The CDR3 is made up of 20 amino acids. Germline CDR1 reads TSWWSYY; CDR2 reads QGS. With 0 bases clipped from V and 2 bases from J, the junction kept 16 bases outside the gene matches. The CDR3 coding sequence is TGTGCTCTTGGGGAACTGGCTGGGGATACGAAAGACCTTGGAACCGATAAACTCATCTTT. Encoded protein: CALGELAGDTKDLGTDKLIF.

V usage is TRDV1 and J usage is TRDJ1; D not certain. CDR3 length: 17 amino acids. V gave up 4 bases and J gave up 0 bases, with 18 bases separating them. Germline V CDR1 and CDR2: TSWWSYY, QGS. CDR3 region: CALGAPPDPDNTDKLIF. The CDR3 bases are TGTGCTCTTGGGGCCCCTCCCGACCCCGACAACACCGATAAACTCATCTTT.

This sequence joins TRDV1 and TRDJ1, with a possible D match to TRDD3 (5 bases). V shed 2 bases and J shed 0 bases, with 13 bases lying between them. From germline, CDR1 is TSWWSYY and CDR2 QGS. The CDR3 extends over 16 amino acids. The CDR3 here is CALGEIQYWNTDKLIF. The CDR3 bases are TGTGCTCTTGGGGAAATTCAGTACTGGAACACCGATAAACTCATCTTT.